This TCR beta chain was captured by sequencing in a study of graft-versus-host responses after intestinal transplantation. Some clones are missing from TCRdb's copy, which holds only in-frame ones; the method was immunoSEQ multiplex PCR. The repertoire holds approximately 110,000 clones, with approximately 94% as singletons. The CDR3 loop spans 12 amino acids. CDR1 is MDHEN, CDR2 SYDVKM, per germline. For this clone: No antigen is known for it. Mismatch with germline at one junction end may stem from a read error.

General observations from the study: Recipient marrow harbored GvH clones, some of which surfaced first in ileum or blood.

The chain is built from TRBV28 and TRBJ2-7; D not resolved. The source material was unstimulated CD4+ T cells sorted from spleen or lymph node cells, sampled before transplant. The source of this sequence is a human donor who was the organ donor for an intestinal transplant. CDR3 sequence reads: CVSSSRPYEQYF. Here the CDR3 DNA reads TGTGTCAGCAGTTCTCGCCCCTACGAGCAGTACTTC.